This TCR beta chain was observed in a study of cytomegalovirus exposure and HLA in healthy donors. The study ran its PCR with 60 Vbeta and 13 Jbeta primers. Libraries were prepared by immunoSEQ multiplex PCR; TCRdb keeps only in-frame clonotypes and omits some of them. Among 210,000 or so clones listed, over 60% were seen once. Of note for this clone: Its specificity is unknown.

Study results and limitations: There were several of the most significant clusters that appeared linked to common viral pathogens in a later analysis. High specificity and sensitivity for cytomegalovirus status were reported for the classifier.

Trimming cost V 1 base and J 6 bases, with 19 bases left between them. Germline V gene sequence: CDR1 MNHEY, CDR2 SVGAGI. This CDR3 is built from 16 residues. This chain connects TRBV6-5 to TRBJ2-7; possibly TRBD1 for D (5 bases). Specimen: PBMCs. This sequence originates from a woman under 40 in good health and CMV-seropositive. The chain's CDR3 is CASSYFGRTTGSEQYF. CDR3 coding DNA: TGTGCCAGCAGTTACTTTGGCAGGACAACAGGCAGCGAGCAGTACTTC.